This is a list of T cell receptor beta chains from one sample in a study of blood T cell repertoires in COVID-19. The data were produced by immunoSEQ multiplex PCR, yet TCRdb's version contains in-frame clones alone and is incomplete. The sample has more than 300,000 clones, about 90% seen once. The sequenced sample consisted of peripheral blood. The receptors derive from a woman in her 70s with COVID-19, enrolled during active disease. The CDR3 runs from the conserved cysteine through the conserved F or W. D genes are given only for firm matches. A clone size is listed for some rows: how often the clone was seen (once, few, many), or a class if it is expanded.

CDR3,DNA,size,J,D,V
CASSQRGGYGYTF,TGTGCCAGCAGTCAAAGGGGGGGGTATGGCTACACCTTC,.,TRBJ1-2,.,TRBV27
CASSHSSGGEAFF,TGCGCCAGCAGCCATAGTTCGGGGGGTGAAGCTTTCTTT,.,TRBJ1-1,.,TRBV5-1
CASSSTGNLLHF,TGTGCCAGCAGTTCGACAGGGAACCTCCTCCACTTT,.,TRBJ1-6,TRBD1,TRBV28
CASSPGQGGVTEAFF,TGTGCCAGCAGCCCGGGACAGGGGGGTGTAACTGAAGCTTTCTTT,.,TRBJ1-1,TRBD1,TRBV28
CAIRSNYGYTF,TGTGCCATAAGGAGTAACTATGGCTACACCTTC,.,TRBJ1-2,.,TRBV19
CASSNTDRGDYEQYF,TGTGCCAGCAGCAACACGGACAGGGGAGACTACGAGCAGTACTTC,.,TRBJ2-7,.,TRBV21-1
CASSLGDSNYGYTF,TGCGCCAGCAGCCTGGGGGACAGTAACTATGGCTACACCTTC,.,TRBJ1-2,TRBD1,TRBV5-1
CASSLGTGYYEQYF,TGTGCCAGCAGTTTGGGGACAGGGTACTACGAGCAGTACTTC,.,TRBJ2-7,TRBD1,TRBV28
CASNPQGAYEQYF,TGTGCCAGCAACCCACAGGGGGCCTACGAGCAGTACTTC,.,TRBJ2-7,TRBD1,TRBV25-1
CASSFGGSLGTQYF,TGTGCCAGCAGTTTCGGGGGGTCTTTGGGTACGCAGTATTTT,once,TRBJ2-3,TRBD2,TRBV28
CASSLGLADYNEQFF,TGTGCCAGCAGCCTGGGACTAGCGGACTACAATGAGCAGTTCTTC,.,TRBJ2-1,TRBD2,TRBV6-6
CASRSLGTGSSYNSPLHF,TGTGCCAGCAGAAGTTTAGGGACAGGGAGCTCCTATAATTCACCCCTCCACTTT,.,TRBJ1-6,TRBD1,TRBV27
CAISRQGVGTGNTIYF,TGTGCCATCAGCAGACAGGGGGTAGGAACTGGAAACACCATATATTTT,.,TRBJ1-3,TRBD1,TRBV10-3
CASGLFPSGGTGELFF,TGTGCTAGTGGTTTGTTCCCTAGCGGGGGGACCGGGGAGCTGTTTTTT,once,TRBJ2-2,TRBD2,TRBV12-5
CATSDSSFHEQFF,TGTGCCACCAGTGATTCTAGCTTCCATGAGCAGTTCTTC,.,TRBJ2-1,.,TRBV24-1
CATSVGAAYGYTF,TGTGCCACCAGTGTTGGGGCAGCTTATGGCTACACCTTC,once,TRBJ1-2,.,TRBV24-1
CASSYAGMDYGYTF,TGTGCCAGCAGTTACGCGGGGATGGACTATGGCTACACCTTC,.,TRBJ1-2,.,TRBV6-5
CATSDRTGGKGNQPQHF,TGTGCCACCTCAGATAGGACAGGGGGCAAAGGGAATCAGCCCCAGCATTTT,.,TRBJ1-5,TRBD1,TRBV19
CASSATGAVETQYF,TGTGCCAGCAGCGCCACAGGGGCGGTAGAGACCCAGTACTTC,.,TRBJ2-5,TRBD1,TRBV9
CASSPSAGGNYGYTF,TGTGCCAGCTCACCGTCGGCAGGGGGCAACTATGGCTACACCTTC,few,TRBJ1-2,TRBD1,TRBV18
CASRTGTELGEQYF,TGTGCCAGCAGAACCGGGACAGAGCTTGGTGAGCAGTACTTC,.,TRBJ2-7,TRBD1,TRBV27
CASSLEQTVSGYTF,TGTGCCAGCAGCTTAGAGCAGACAGTGAGTGGCTACACCTTC,.,TRBJ1-2,.,TRBV7-9
CASSLEAGWQPQHF,TGTGCCAGCAGCTTAGAGGCAGGGTGGCAGCCCCAGCATTTT,.,TRBJ1-5,.,TRBV7-8
CASSAGTPRGYTF,TGTGCCAGCAGCGCCGGGACTCCCCGGGGCTACACCTTC,.,TRBJ1-2,.,TRBV9
CASRLGEYGGHLYEQYF,TGTGCAAGTCGCTTAGGCGAGTATGGGGGACATCTCTACGAGCAGTACTTC,.,TRBJ2-7,.,TRBV12-2
CASSQVQQNTEAFF,TGCGCCAGCAGCCAAGTACAGCAGAACACTGAAGCTTTCTTT,once,TRBJ1-1,.,TRBV4-3
CASSETRGDTQYF,TGCGCCAGCAGTGAGACCAGGGGAGATACGCAGTATTTT,.,TRBJ2-3,.,TRBV10-2
CASSYPYQGVYGYTF,TGTGCCAGCAGTTATCCTTACCAGGGGGTCTATGGCTACACCTTC,.,TRBJ1-2,TRBD1,TRBV6-2/TRBV6-3
CASRRGRDQPQHF,TGTGCCAGCAGGAGGGGGCGCGATCAGCCCCAGCATTTT,.,TRBJ1-5,TRBD1,TRBV6-5
CASSLQGSGVGYEQYF,TGTGCCAGCAGCTTGCAGGGAAGTGGGGTTGGCTACGAGCAGTACTTC,.,TRBJ2-7,.,TRBV5-6
CASSGRDQETQYF,TGTGCCAGCAGTGGGAGGGACCAAGAGACCCAGTACTTC,.,TRBJ2-5,.,TRBV2
CASSQRTRQTQYF,TGTGCCAGCAGCCAACGGACTAGGCAAACCCAGTACTTC,.,TRBJ2-5,TRBD2,TRBV7-2
CASSLAGVHSTDTQYF,TGTGCCAGCTCACTAGCGGGGGTTCATAGCACAGATACGCAGTATTTT,.,TRBJ2-3,TRBD2,TRBV18
CASSVEAGYGYTF,TGTGCCAGCAGCGTAGAGGCGGGCTATGGCTACACCTTC,.,TRBJ1-2,.,TRBV9
CSVFGLNTEAFF,TGCAGCGTTTTCGGGTTGAACACTGAAGCTTTCTTT,.,TRBJ1-1,.,TRBV29-1
CASSIAAGGMWPQHF,TGTGCCAGTAGTATTGCCGCCGGGGGGATGTGGCCCCAGCATTTT,few,TRBJ1-5,.,TRBV19
CASARAPTNEKLFF,TGTGCCAGCGCCAGGGCACCAACTAATGAAAAACTGTTTTTT,few,TRBJ1-4,.,TRBV3-1/TRBV3-2
CASSLEGTSDTSEQFF,TGTGCCAGCAGCTTAGAGGGGACTAGCGATACCAGTGAGCAGTTCTTC,.,TRBJ2-1,TRBD2,TRBV11-3
CASTLRQGTEALF,TGTGCCAGCACCCTAAGACAGGGGACTGAAGCTCTCTTT,.,TRBJ1-1,TRBD1,TRBV7-3
CASSLKQENYGYTF,TGCGCCAGCAGCTTGAAACAGGAGAACTATGGCTACACCTTC,.,TRBJ1-2,.,TRBV5-1
CASSLGPGTEAFF,TGTGCCAGCTCACTCGGACCGGGAACTGAAGCTTTCTTT,.,TRBJ1-1,.,TRBV18
CASSWGWDSNEKLFF,TGTGCCAGCAGTTGGGGGTGGGACAGTAATGAAAAACTGTTTTTT,.,TRBJ1-4,TRBD1,TRBV11-2
CATSAWTGVTEAFF,TGCGCCACCTCAGCGTGGACAGGGGTTACTGAAGCTTTCTTT,.,TRBJ1-1,TRBD1,TRBV10-2
CASSSPGQIVSEQFF,TGCGCCAGCAGCTCCCCGGGACAGATCGTCAGTGAGCAGTTCTTC,.,TRBJ2-1,TRBD1,TRBV5-1
CASSSTGTEETQYF,TGTGCCAGCAGCTCCACCGGGACAGAAGAGACCCAGTACTTC,.,TRBJ2-5,TRBD1,TRBV9
CASRTGQGMNTEAFF,TGTGCCAGCAGGACCGGACAGGGAATGAACACTGAAGCTTTCTTT,.,TRBJ1-1,TRBD1,TRBV2
CLPFRGGKNIQYF,TGTCTCCCCTTCAGGGGCGGCAAAAACATTCAGTACTTC,.,TRBJ2-4,.,TRBV28
CASSLTSGGADTQYF,TGTGCCAGCAGTTTGACTAGCGGGGGGGCTGATACGCAGTATTTT,.,TRBJ2-3,TRBD2,TRBV27